This T cell receptor beta chain was sequenced for a study of T-cell memory formation after mild COVID-19. Study observations and caveats: CD4/CD8 balance characterized clones contracting day 15 to 85, and CD4+ skew characterized later expanders. The finding that pre-infection memory included some responding clones suggested that cross-reactive memory joined. In second-wave clones peaking day 37, SARS-CoV-2 specificity remained unconfirmed.

Germline CDR1 and CDR2: DFQATT and SNEGSKA (reference sequence). This CDR3 has 13 amino acids. The V end lost 4 bases, the J end lost 8 bases, and 17 bases lay between the germline ends. This clonotype was counted a few times. Its antigen is currently unknown. A single record per CDR3 protein comes from TCRdb applying MiXCR to the 5' RACE reads. This table holds around 160,000 distinct CDR3 sequences, roughly 11% found once. This TCR derives from a man aged 18-30 years who had mild COVID-19 (a few samples of this study predate the infection). Cell type and time point are not known. This chain uses TRBV20-1 with TRBJ1-2; a possible D gene is TRBD1 (6 bases). Sample: PBMCs or a T cell subset sorted from them (not recorded which). Here the CDR3 DNA reads TGCAGTGCTAATAGGGGGGCCGGGAGCGGCTACACCTTC. Residues: CSANRGAGSGYTF.